This TCR beta chain was recovered during a study of blood T cell repertoires in COVID-19 (dated by TCRdb to 2018 to 2021). A note on the overall study: Samples covering the acute and convalescent phases of COVID-19 were provided by collaborators in the United States, Italy and Spain. A de-identified subject ID, COVID-19 status, age in years and sex were almost always included in the sample metadata. The material from the prospective study consisted of cDNA or gDNA derived from T cells, B-cell-depleted T cells, or PBMCs. The repertoires were made available in a free public database intended to serve as a resource for research on the immune response to SARS-CoV-2. Where available, HLA class I and class II types were taken from metadata supplied by the sample provider and were not determined by assay-based typing. The samples were drawn from the first 160 participants of the ongoing ImmuneRACE study and from 1,254 subjects provided by 6 global collaborators. The dataset comprised deeply sampled blood TCRbeta repertoires from subjects exposed to, actively infected with, or recovered from COVID-19.

In Seattle, one collaborating source enrolled patients while the infection was active and tracked those patients longitudinally over the course of disease. Collaborating institutions collected whole blood in K2EDTA tubes following their own protocols. For TCRbeta analysis, collaborators shipped samples in one of three forms: frozen whole blood, isolated PBMCs, or DNA extracted from either of those sample types. This clone was observed a single time. It lacks a known antigen. No per-base quality is available; no much larger clone lies one base away. Paper-wide results and their limitations: The quantity of clinical and demographic metadata differed by source and by participant and was supplied without curation.

The CDR3 runs 13 residues from the cysteine to the phenylalanine. CDR3 DNA is the only sequence kept; it has 39 bases, read in frame from the first base. Cut back by 4 bases and 2 bases, the V and J ends lie 8 bases apart. Sequences LGHDT (CDR1) and YNNKEL (CDR2) are obtained from the germline V gene (reference sequence). TCRbeta CDR3 regions were amplified from genomic DNA using the immunoSEQ Assay, a bias-controlled multiplex PCR. In the source study's methods: The number of nucleated cells in each sample was estimated by amplification of reference gene primers within the assay. To quantify the absolute abundance of each unique TCRbeta CDR3 rearrangement, sequence reads were collapsed and filtered. For each sample, productive Simpson clonality was calculated as the square root of Simpson's diversity index over productive rearrangements. TCRdb took over this immuneACCESS table, retaining in-frame rearrangements with V and J assigned. Such tables are incomplete; in checked studies, under half of the missing clones stem from an unresolved V gene, and the remainder is unexplained. V, J and clone size were drawn from that table, and D and trimming were deduced from the DNA. The sample data list about 28,000 clones, and 90% to 95% of these were observed just once. The top ten hold roughly 0.8% of the sample.

The rearrangement joined TRBV3-1 (or the pseudogene TRBV3-2) to TRBJ1-1, and possibly TRBD1, on 5 matching bases. The sequence was obtained from a woman between 65 and 79 years old with COVID-19, enrolled during active disease. The material sequenced was peripheral blood. Read as DNA, the sequence is TGTGCCAGCAGCCTAGGGACTAACACTGAAGCTTTCTTT. It translates to CASSLGTNTEAFF.